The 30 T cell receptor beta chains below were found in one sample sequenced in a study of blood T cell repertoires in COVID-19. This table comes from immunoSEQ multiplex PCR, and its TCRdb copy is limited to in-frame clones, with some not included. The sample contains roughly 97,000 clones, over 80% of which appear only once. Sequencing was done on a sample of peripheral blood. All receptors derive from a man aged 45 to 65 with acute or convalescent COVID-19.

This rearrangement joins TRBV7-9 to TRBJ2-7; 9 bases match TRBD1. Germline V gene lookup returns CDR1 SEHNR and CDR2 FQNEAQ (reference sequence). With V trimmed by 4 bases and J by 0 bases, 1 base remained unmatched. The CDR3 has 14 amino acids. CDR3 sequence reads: CASSSGQGSYEQYF. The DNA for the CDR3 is TGTGCCAGCAGCTCGGGACAGGGCTCCTACGAGCAGTACTTC.

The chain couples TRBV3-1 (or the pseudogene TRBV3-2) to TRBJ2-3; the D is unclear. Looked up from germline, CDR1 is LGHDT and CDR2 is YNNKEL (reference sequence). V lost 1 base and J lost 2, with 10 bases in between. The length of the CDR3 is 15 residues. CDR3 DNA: TGTGCCAGCAGCCAAGCCGTGGGCCCCACAGATACGCAGTATTTT. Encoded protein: CASSQAVGPTDTQYF.

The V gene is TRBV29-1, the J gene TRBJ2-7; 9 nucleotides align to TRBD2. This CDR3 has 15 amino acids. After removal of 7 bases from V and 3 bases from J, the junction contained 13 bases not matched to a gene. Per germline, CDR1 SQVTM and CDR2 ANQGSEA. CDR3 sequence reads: CSGGRGSGRLYEQYF. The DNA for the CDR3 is TGCAGCGGGGGGCGAGGGAGCGGGAGGCTCTACGAGCAGTACTTC.

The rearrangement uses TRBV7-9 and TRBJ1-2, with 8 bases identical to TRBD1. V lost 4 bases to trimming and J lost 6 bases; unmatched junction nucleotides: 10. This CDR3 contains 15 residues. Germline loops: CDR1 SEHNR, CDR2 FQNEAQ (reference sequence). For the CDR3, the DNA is TGTGCCAGCAGCTCCCCACCGACAGGGGATGATGGCTACACCTTC. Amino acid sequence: CASSSPPTGDDGYTF.

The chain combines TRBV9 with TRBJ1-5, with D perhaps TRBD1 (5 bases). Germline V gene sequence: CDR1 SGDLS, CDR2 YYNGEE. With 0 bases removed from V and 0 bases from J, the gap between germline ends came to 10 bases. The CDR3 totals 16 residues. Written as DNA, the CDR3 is TGTGCCAGCAGCGTAGGCTCAGGGAATAGCAATCAGCCCCAGCATTTT. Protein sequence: CASSVGSGNSNQPQHF.

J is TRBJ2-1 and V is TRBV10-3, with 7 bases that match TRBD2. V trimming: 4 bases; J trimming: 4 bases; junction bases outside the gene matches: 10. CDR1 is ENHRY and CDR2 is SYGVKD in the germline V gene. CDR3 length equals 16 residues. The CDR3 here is CAISGSSGTLYNEQFF. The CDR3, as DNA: TGTGCCATCAGTGGGTCTAGCGGCACCCTTTACAATGAGCAGTTCTTC.

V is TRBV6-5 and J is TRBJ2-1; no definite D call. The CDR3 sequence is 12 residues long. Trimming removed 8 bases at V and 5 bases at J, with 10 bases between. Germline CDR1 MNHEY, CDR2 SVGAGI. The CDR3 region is CASESTNNEQFF. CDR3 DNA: TGTGCCAGCGAGTCCACCAACAATGAGCAGTTCTTC.

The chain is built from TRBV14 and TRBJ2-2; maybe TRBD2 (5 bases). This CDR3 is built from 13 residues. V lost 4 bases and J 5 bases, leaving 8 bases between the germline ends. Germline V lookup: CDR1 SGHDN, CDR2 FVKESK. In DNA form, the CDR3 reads TGTGCCAGCAGCCCGGGAAAAACCGGGGAGCTGTTTTTT. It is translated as CASSPGKTGELFF.

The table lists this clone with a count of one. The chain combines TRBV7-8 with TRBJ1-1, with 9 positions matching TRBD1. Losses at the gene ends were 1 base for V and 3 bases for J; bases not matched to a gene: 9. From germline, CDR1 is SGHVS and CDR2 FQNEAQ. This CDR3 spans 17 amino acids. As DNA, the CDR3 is TGTGCCAGCAGCTTAGAAGGCCTACAGGGGGCTTACACTGAAGCTTTCTTT. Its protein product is CASSLEGLQGAYTEAFF.

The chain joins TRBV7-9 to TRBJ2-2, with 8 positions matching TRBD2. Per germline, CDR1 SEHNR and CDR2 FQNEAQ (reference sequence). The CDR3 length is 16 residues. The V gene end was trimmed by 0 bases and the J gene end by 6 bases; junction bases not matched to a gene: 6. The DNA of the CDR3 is TGTGCCAGCAGCTTAGCGAAGCGGGAGAGGGCCGGGGAGCTGTTTTTT. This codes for CASSLAKRERAGELFF.

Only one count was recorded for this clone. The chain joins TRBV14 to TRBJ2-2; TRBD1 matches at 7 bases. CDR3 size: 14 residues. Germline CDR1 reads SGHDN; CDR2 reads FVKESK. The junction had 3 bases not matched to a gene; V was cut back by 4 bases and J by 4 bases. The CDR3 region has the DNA TGTGCCAGCAGCCTTAGGACAGGCACCGGGGAGCTGTTTTTT. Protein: CASSLRTGTGELFF.

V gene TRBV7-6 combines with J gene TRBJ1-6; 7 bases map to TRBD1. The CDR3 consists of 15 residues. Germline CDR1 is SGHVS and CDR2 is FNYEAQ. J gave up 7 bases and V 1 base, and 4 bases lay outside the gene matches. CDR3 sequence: CASSLVDRENSPLHF. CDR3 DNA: TGTGCCAGCAGCTTAGTTGACAGGGAGAATTCACCCCTCCACTTT. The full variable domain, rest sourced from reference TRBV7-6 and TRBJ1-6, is GAGVSQSPRYKVTKRGQDVALRCDPISGHVSLYWYRQALGQGPEFLTYFNYEAQQDKSGLPNDRFSAERPEGSISTLTIQRTEQRDSAMYRCASSLVDRENSPLHFGNGTRLTVT.

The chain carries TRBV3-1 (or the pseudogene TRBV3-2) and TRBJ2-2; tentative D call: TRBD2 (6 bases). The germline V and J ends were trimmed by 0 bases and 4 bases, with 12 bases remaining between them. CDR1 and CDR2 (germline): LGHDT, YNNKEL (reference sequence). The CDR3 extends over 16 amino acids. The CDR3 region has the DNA TGTGCCAGCAGCCAAGAAGGCGGGACGAGCACCGGGGAGCTGTTTTTT. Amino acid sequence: CASSQEGGTSTGELFF.

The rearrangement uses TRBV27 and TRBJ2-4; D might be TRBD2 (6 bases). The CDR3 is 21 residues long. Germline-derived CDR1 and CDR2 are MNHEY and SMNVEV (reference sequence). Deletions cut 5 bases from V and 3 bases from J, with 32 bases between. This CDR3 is CASSRSSGAGIGGIVKNIQYF. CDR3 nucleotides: TGTGCCAGCAGTCGTTCTAGTGGGGCCGGTATAGGAGGGATAGTCAAAAACATTCAGTACTTC.

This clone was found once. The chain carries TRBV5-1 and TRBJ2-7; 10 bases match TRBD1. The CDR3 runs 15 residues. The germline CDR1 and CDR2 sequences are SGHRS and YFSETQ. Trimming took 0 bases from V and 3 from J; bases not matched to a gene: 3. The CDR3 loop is CASSLEWDRGYEQYF. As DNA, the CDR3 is TGCGCCAGCAGCTTGGAGTGGGACAGGGGCTACGAGCAGTACTTC.

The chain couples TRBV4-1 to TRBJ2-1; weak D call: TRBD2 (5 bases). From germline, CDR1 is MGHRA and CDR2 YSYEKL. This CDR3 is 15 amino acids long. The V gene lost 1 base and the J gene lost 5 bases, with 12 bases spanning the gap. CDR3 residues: CASSQGGHPNNEQFF. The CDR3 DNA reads TGCGCCAGCAGCCAAGGCGGGCACCCCAACAATGAGCAGTTCTTC.

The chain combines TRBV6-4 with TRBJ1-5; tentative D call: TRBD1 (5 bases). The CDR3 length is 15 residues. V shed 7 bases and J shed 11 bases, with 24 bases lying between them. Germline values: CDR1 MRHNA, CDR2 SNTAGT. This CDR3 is CASTPRGGDGGTQHF. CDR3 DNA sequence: TGTGCCAGCACCCCTCGGGGGGGGGATGGTGGGACCCAGCATTTT.

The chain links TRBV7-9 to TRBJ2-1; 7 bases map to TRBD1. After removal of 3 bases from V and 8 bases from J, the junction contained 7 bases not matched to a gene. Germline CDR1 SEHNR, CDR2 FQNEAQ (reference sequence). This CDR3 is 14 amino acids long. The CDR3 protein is CASSFMDRGHEQFF. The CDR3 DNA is TGTGCCAGCAGCTTCATGGATAGGGGGCATGAGCAGTTCTTC.

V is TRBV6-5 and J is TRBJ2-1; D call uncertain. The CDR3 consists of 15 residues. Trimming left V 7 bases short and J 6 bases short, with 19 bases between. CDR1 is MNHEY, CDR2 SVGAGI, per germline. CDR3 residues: CASTQNFGVGNEQFF. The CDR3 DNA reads TGTGCCAGCACCCAAAATTTCGGAGTCGGCAATGAGCAGTTCTTC.

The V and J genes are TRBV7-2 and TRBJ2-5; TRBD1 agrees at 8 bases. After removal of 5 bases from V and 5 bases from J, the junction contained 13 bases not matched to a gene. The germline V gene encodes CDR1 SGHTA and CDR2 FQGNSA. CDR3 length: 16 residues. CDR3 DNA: TGTGCCAGCAGCCCTGTGACAGGGGCTGAGTTCGAGACCCAGTACTTC. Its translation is CASSPVTGAEFETQYF.

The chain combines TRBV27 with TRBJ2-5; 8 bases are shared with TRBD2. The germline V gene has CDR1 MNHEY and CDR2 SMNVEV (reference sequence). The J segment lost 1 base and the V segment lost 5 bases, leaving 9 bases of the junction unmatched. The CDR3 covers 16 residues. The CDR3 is CASSPNSGNFQETQYF. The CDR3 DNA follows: TGTGCCAGCAGTCCGAATAGCGGGAACTTCCAAGAGACCCAGTACTTC.

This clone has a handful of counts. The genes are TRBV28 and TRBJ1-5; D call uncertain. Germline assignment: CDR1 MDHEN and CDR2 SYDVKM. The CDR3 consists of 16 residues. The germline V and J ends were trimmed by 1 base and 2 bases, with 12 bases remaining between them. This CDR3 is CASSLSKYSGNQPQHF. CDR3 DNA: TGTGCCAGCAGTTTATCGAAGTATAGTGGCAATCAGCCCCAGCATTTT.

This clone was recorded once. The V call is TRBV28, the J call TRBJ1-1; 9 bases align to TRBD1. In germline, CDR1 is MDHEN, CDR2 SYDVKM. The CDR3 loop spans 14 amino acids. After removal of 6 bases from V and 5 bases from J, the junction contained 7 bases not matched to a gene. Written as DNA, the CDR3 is TGTGCCAGCAGAGAACAGGGGGCGCGGACTGAAGCTTTCTTT. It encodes CASREQGARTEAFF.

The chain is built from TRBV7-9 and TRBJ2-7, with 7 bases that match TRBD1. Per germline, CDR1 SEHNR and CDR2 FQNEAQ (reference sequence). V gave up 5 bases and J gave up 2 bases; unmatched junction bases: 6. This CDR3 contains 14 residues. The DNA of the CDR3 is TGTGCCAGCAGCCAGAGACAGGGCCCCTACGAGCAGTACTTC. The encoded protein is CASSQRQGPYEQYF.

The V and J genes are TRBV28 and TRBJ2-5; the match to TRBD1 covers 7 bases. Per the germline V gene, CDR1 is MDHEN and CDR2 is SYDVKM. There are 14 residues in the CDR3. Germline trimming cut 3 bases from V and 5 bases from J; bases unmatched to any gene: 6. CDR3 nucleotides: TGTGCCAGCAGTTTCTCAGACAGGGTGGAGACCCAGTACTTC. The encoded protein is CASSFSDRVETQYF.

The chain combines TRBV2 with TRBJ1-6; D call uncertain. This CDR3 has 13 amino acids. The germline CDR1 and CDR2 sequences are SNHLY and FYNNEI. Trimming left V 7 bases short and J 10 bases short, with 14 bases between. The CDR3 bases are TGTGCCAGCATACCGGGGAGGGAGTCACCCCTCCACTTT. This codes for CASIPGRESPLHF.

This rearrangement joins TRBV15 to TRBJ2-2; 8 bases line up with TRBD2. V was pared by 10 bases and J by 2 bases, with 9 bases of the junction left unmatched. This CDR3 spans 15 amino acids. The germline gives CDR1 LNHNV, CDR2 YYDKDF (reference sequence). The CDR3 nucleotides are TGTGCCAGCCGGGCCGGGGGGGGAAACACCGGGGAGCTGTTTTTT. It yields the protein CASRAGGGNTGELFF.

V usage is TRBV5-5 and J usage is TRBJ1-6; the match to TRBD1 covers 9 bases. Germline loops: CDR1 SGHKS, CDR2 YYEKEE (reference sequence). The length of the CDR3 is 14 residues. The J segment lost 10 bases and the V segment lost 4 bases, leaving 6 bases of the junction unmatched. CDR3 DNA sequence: TGTGCCAGCAGCCTAGGACAGGGGATGTCACCCCTCCACTTT. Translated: CASSLGQGMSPLHF.

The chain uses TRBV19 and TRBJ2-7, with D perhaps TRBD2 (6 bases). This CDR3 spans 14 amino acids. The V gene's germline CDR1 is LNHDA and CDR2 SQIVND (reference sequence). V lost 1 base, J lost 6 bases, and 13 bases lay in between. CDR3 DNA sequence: TGTGCCAGTAGTATAGCCGAAGCGGGCAGCGAGCAGTACTTC. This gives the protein CASSIAEAGSEQYF.

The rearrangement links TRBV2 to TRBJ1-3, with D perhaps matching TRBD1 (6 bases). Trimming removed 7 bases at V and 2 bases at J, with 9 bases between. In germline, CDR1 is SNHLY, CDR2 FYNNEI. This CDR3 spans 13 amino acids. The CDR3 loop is CASTYRAGNTIYF. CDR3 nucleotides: TGTGCCAGCACCTACAGGGCTGGAAACACCATATATTTT.